The rows below give T cell receptor beta chains drawn from one sample of a study of T cells in Graves' hyperthyroidism and ophthalmopathy. Each CDR3 protein is one row after TCRdb ran MiXCR on the multiplex PCR reads. This repertoire shows approximately 410,000 distinct CDR3 sequences, roughly 14% found once; its top ten account for over 10%. Material for sequencing was blood. These receptors all come from a man aged 18-30 years with Graves' ophthalmopathy. CDR3s leave out the opening cysteine and the closing phenylalanine or tryptophan.

j_gene | v_gene | CDR3aa
TRBJ2-1 | TRBV7-6 | ASSELAGVLSSYNEQF
TRBJ1-1 | TRBV7-9 | ASSLGRRPAF
TRBJ2-5 | TRBV10-2 | ASSPRGLQETQY
TRBJ1-1 | TRBV11-2 | ASSSAQAGNTEAF
TRBJ1-5 | TRBV20-1 | SAPIISGSEQPQH
TRBJ2-5 | TRBV10-2 | ASSEASGTGETQY
TRBJ2-1 | TRBV11-1 | ASSFRGGSYNEQF
TRBJ1-3 | TRBV10-3 | AISEPGQGGPSGNTIY
TRBJ1-3 | TRBV6-1 | ASSYTPTGQGRNTIY
TRBJ2-5 | TRBV5-1 | ASSLGFGGETQY
TRBJ1-2 | TRBV5-5 | ASSLTELYGYT
TRBJ1-4 | TRBV9 | ASSVGRGSEKLF
TRBJ1-2 | TRBV12-3/TRBV12-4 | ASSLVTGGERYGYT
TRBJ2-5 | TRBV20-1 | SARDLGGGQGTQY
TRBJ2-2 | TRBV5-6 | ASRGPSDLF
TRBJ1-2 | TRBV19 | ASTWTVNYGYT
TRBJ1-2 | TRBV3-1 | ASSQGQGSGYT
TRBJ1-2 | TRBV4-1 | ASSQAGQAYGYT
TRBJ2-3 | TRBV7-2 | ASSLGLAGITDTQY
TRBJ1-4 | TRBV12-3/TRBV12-4 | ASRAHGTNLEKLF
TRBJ2-2 | TRBV2 | ASRRLPSPAGELF
TRBJ2-1 | TRBV29-1 | SVVRTLGAGSYNEQF
TRBJ2-1 | TRBV5-5 | ASSLSGAKTYNEQF
TRBJ1-4 | TRBV29-1 | SVVGGPTRGEKLF
TRBJ2-3 | TRBV18 | ASSPSSLAGNTDTQY
TRBJ1-4 | TRBV2 | ASCESDSFNEKLF
TRBJ1-4 | TRBV28 | ASSQQGAFNEKLF
TRBJ2-1 | TRBV24-1 | ATSDPTSGSFDEQF
TRBJ2-7 | TRBV6-5 | ASSYLGNYEQY
TRBJ2-7 | TRBV19 | ASSPSGQVYEQY
TRBJ1-2 | TRBV7-8 | ASSQWIDYGYT
TRBJ2-1 | TRBV6-1 | ASSETAGGPNEQF
TRBJ1-1 | TRBV12-3/TRBV12-4 | ASSSHRAGTEAF
TRBJ2-1 | TRBV6-1 | ASSSPGGRQGATYNEQF
TRBJ1-4 | TRBV3-1 | ASSQAGTGEKLF
TRBJ1-2 | TRBV5-1 | ASRRGTDGGYT
TRBJ2-5 | TRBV6-1 | ASSSQQGAGETQY
TRBJ2-3 | TRBV7-9 | ASSQKLEPQY
TRBJ2-2 | TRBV9 | ASSVLGATNTGELF
TRBJ2-3 | TRBV6-1 | ASSEGAGGGGTDTQY
TRBJ2-7 | TRBV4-2 | ASSQENEQY
TRBJ2-3 | TRBV29-1 | SANVGPLADTQY
TRBJ2-3 | TRBV5-5 | ASSLVPSGGADTQY
TRBJ1-3 | TRBV5-5 | ASSLMDSLTDSPGNTIY
TRBJ2-3 | TRBV7-6 | ASSLIHLRASETTDTQY
TRBJ2-3 | TRBV20-1 | SAREEGLAGTTDTQY
TRBJ1-2 | TRBV25-1 | ASSVTGGGYT
TRBJ2-6 | TRBV6-1 | AISERAAESSGANVLT
TRBJ2-7 | TRBV12-3/TRBV12-4 | ASSLGGTGEQY
TRBJ1-5 | TRBV6-1 | ASSRRQGSDSNQPQH
TRBJ2-1 | TRBV29-1 | SVEGTSDQLGYEQF
TRBJ2-1 | TRBV2 | ASSEGWRMNSYNEQF